This TCR beta chain was captured by sequencing in a study of control samples from healthy donors and cancer patients. CDR3 length: 14 amino acids. Trimming took 7 bases from V and 0 from J, leaving 9 bases between them. Germline V lookup: CDR1 MNHEY, CDR2 SVGAGI. Assay used: immunoSEQ multiplex PCR; TCRdb lists only in-frame clones, some missing. The sample has fewer than 500,000 clones; roughly 90% are singletons. The TCR sequence derives from a man between 40 and 49 years old with head and neck cancer. Sequenced sample: PBMCs. This chain connects TRBV6-5 to TRBJ1-4; D is ambiguous. The CDR3 DNA sequence: TGTGCCAGCACCAGACTTGCAACTAATGAAAAACTGTTTTTT. It yields the protein CASTRLATNEKLFF.